One and the same sample provided the 23 T cell receptor beta chains below, sequenced in a study of beta chain features in type 1 diabetes. Antigens for these TCRs are unknown. Study results and limitations: People with Type 1 diabetes carried modestly yet significantly shorter TCRB CDR3s in all four CD4+ subsets.

As every portion of the isolated RNA was reverse transcribed, the sequencing read expressed TCRB transcripts. Some clones are missing from TCRdb's copy, which holds only in-frame ones; the method was immunoSEQ multiplex PCR. Of tens of thousands of clones in the sample, around 68% were seen once. Sequencing was performed on Tregs from blood. The origin of the receptors is a man in his late teens or twenties with type 1 diabetes.

V gene TRBV15 combines with J gene TRBJ1-1, with D maybe TRBD1 (6 bases). Trimming stripped 6 bases from V and 1 base from J, with 15 bases between. This CDR3 spans 15 amino acids. Germline V gene lookup returns CDR1 LNHNV and CDR2 YYDKDF (reference sequence). The DNA for the CDR3 is TGTGCCACCAGGGGGCTGGGGGCACAGAACACTGAAGCTTTCTTT. This codes for CATRGLGAQNTEAFF.

The V call is TRBV28, the J call TRBJ1-3; the D gene is possibly TRBD1 (6 bases). V lost 6 bases and J lost 2, with 14 bases in between. CDR1 is MDHEN, CDR2 SYDVKM, per germline. This CDR3 has 15 amino acids. The CDR3 sequence: CASSVQGSPGNTIYF. The CDR3 nucleotides read TGTGCCAGCAGCGTACAGGGTAGTCCTGGAAACACCATATATTTT.

V and J are TRBV5-4 and TRBJ2-2; 11 bases map to TRBD1. This CDR3 spans 16 amino acids. CDR1 is SGHNT and CDR2 is YYREEE in the germline V gene (reference sequence). V shed 3 bases, J shed 0 bases, and the junction held 1 base outside the gene matches. CDR3 sequence reads: CASSSGQGANTGELFF. As DNA, the CDR3 is TGTGCCAGCAGCTCGGGACAGGGGGCGAACACCGGGGAGCTGTTTTTT.

The rearrangement links TRBV4-3 to TRBJ2-5, with 13 bases aligning to TRBD2. V shed 4 bases, J shed 5 bases, and the junction held 13 bases outside the gene matches. This CDR3 has 18 amino acids. CDR1 and CDR2 from the germline V gene are LGHNA and YSLEER. The CDR3 spells CASSRNLLAGGPRETQYF. The CDR3 coding sequence is TGCGCCAGCAGCCGGAACCTACTAGCGGGGGGGCCGAGGGAGACCCAGTACTTC.

The chain joins TRBV2 to TRBJ2-6; a weak D match, TRBD1 (5 bases). This CDR3 contains 15 residues. Trimming took off 6 bases at V and 2 bases at J, with 11 bases between the two ends. Germline values: CDR1 SNHLY, CDR2 FYNNEI. CDR3 sequence (DNA): TGTGCCAGCAGCTCGAGACAGCCTGGGGCCAACGTCCTGACTTTC. Its protein is CASSSRQPGANVLTF.

The chain links TRBV18 to TRBJ2-3; 13 bases agree with TRBD2. J gave up 9 bases and V 3 bases, and 9 bases lay outside the gene matches. CDR1 and CDR2 (germline): KGHSH, LQKENI. CDR3 size: 16 residues. The CDR3: CASSPSGLAGVPTQYF. The CDR3 coding sequence is TGTGCCAGCTCACCGTCTGGACTAGCGGGAGTACCAACGCAGTATTTT. Drawing the rest from reference TRBV18 and TRBJ2-3, the complete variable domain is NAGVMQNPRHLVRRRGQEARLRCSPMKGHSHVYWYRQLPEEGLKFMVYLQKENIIDESGMPKERFSAEFPKEGPSILRIQQVVRGDSAAYFCASSPSGLAGVPTQYFGPGTRLTVL.

The V call is TRBV7-9, the J call TRBJ2-5; a weak D match, TRBD1 (6 bases). The germline V and J ends were trimmed by 5 bases and 7 bases, with 14 bases remaining between them. The CDR3 is 13 residues long. Per germline, CDR1 SEHNR and CDR2 FQNEAQ (reference sequence). Written as DNA, the CDR3 is TGTGCCAGCAGCCACGAGGGGGAAGTGACCCAGTACTTC. Amino acid sequence: CASSHEGEVTQYF.

This clone was picked up one time. The chain is built from TRBV5-1 and TRBJ2-2, with D unclear. The CDR3 runs to 14 residues. V lost 1 base and J 8 bases, leaving 12 bases between the germline ends. Germline CDR1 is SGHRS and CDR2 is YFSETQ. CDR3 amino acids: CASSLLRSGGELFF. The CDR3 DNA follows: TGCGCCAGCAGCTTGTTGAGATCAGGTGGGGAGCTGTTTTTT.

This chain joins TRBV19 and TRBJ2-7; tentative D call: TRBD2 (6 bases). Trimming took 5 bases from V and 2 from J, leaving 16 bases between them. The germline V gene encodes CDR1 LNHDA and CDR2 SQIVND (reference sequence). This CDR3 is built from 15 residues. This chain's CDR3 is CASSLRAGITYEQYF. The CDR3 DNA sequence: TGTGCCAGTAGTCTACGAGCGGGTATAACCTACGAGCAGTACTTC.

The chain has TRBV19 and TRBJ2-2; D perhaps matches TRBD2 (7 bases). V shed 3 bases and J shed 1 base, with 12 bases lying between them. Germline V CDR1 and CDR2: LNHDA, SQIVND (reference sequence). This CDR3 contains 16 residues. The CDR3 coding sequence is TGTGCCAGTAGTATTCGGGGGGCAATGAACACCGGGGAGCTGTTTTTT. The encoded protein is CASSIRGAMNTGELFF.

This clone was seen more than once but under ten times. The rearrangement links TRBV7-2 to TRBJ2-3, with 10 bases that match TRBD2. CDR1 is SGHTA and CDR2 is FQGNSA in the germline V gene. The CDR3 consists of 18 residues. V gave up 5 bases and J gave up 4 bases; unmatched junction bases: 15. DNA for the CDR3: TGTGCCAGCAGCCCGCACCCCCTACTAGCGGGGAACGCAGATACGCAGTATTTT. The encoded protein is CASSPHPLLAGNADTQYF.

V and J are TRBV29-1 and TRBJ2-7, with a weak D call TRBD1 (5 bases). Trimming took off 5 bases at V and 0 bases at J, with 11 bases between the two ends. The CDR3 runs to 13 residues. Germline V lookup: CDR1 SQVTM, CDR2 ANQGSEA. For the CDR3, the DNA is TGCAGCGTTAGACAGTCCCTCTCCTACGAGCAGTACTTC. Protein: CSVRQSLSYEQYF.

The V and J genes are TRBV4-1 and TRBJ2-2, with D maybe TRBD2 (5 bases). Deletions cut 5 bases from V and 2 bases from J, with 12 bases between. CDR3 size: 15 residues. Germline assignment: CDR1 MGHRA and CDR2 YSYEKL. Written as DNA, the CDR3 is TGCGCCAGCAGCTGGACGGCGGGTAACACCGGGGAGCTGTTTTTT. This gives the protein CASSWTAGNTGELFF.

The V call is TRBV7-2, the J call TRBJ2-5; TRBD2 might be the D (6 bases). The CDR3 length is 13 residues. Germline V lookup: CDR1 SGHTA, CDR2 FQGNSA. V lost 3 bases and J lost 4, with 9 bases in between. CDR3 DNA: TGTGCCAGCAGCTTTCTAGCGAGAGAGACCCAGTACTTC. This sequence encodes CASSFLARETQYF.

The chain carries TRBV4-3 and TRBJ1-2; TRBD1 is a possible D gene (6 bases). Germline V gene lookup returns CDR1 LGHNA and CDR2 YSLEER. V lost 3 bases, J lost 8 bases, and 16 bases lay in between. This CDR3 is 14 amino acids long. DNA for the CDR3: TGCGCCAGCAGCCAGGACCTTGGAACAGGGGGCTACACCTTC. This codes for CASSQDLGTGGYTF.

Only a few counts were recorded for this clone. The chain joins TRBV10-3 to TRBJ1-5; D is unresolved. This CDR3 is built from 13 residues. Germline CDR1 reads ENHRY; CDR2 reads SYGVKD. Trimming shortened V by 4 bases and J by 4 bases, and 8 bases separated the two germline ends. DNA for the CDR3: TGTGCCATCAGTGGGCAACCGAATCAGCCCCAGCATTTT. Residues: CAISGQPNQPQHF.

The V and J genes are TRBV2 and TRBJ1-6; the match to TRBD1 covers 10 bases. With 6 bases clipped from V and 8 bases from J, the junction kept 7 bases outside the gene matches. The CDR3 extends over 15 amino acids. CDR1 is SNHLY and CDR2 is FYNNEI in the germline V gene. CDR3 protein: CASSLRDRGDSPLHF. For the CDR3, the DNA is TGTGCCAGCAGCCTCCGGGACAGGGGAGATTCACCCCTCCACTTT.

The chain combines TRBV6-6 with TRBJ1-5, with D hard to call. The germline gives CDR1 MNHNY, CDR2 SVGAGI (reference sequence). Trimming took off 6 bases at V and 7 bases at J, with 16 bases between the two ends. The CDR3 consists of 14 residues. DNA of the CDR3: TGTGCCAGCAGCCACGGGAGGGTGGGACAGCCCCAGCATTTT. Translated, it gives CASSHGRVGQPQHF.

The CDR3 region has the DNA TGTGCCAGCACGGCGGCCGGGATGAGGCAAGAGACCCAGTACTTC. Translating it yields CASTAAGMRQETQYF. The V and J genes are TRBV2 and TRBJ2-5; possible D gene TRBD2, 5 bases. V gave up 7 bases and J gave up 2 bases, with 17 bases separating them. Germline CDR1 reads SNHLY; CDR2 reads FYNNEI. This CDR3 spans 15 amino acids.

This clone was counted between two and nine times. This sequence joins TRBV23-1 and TRBJ2-4; 9 bases align to TRBD1. TRBV23-1 is flagged as an ORF with uncertain function. Losses at the gene ends were 0 bases for V and 1 base for J; bases not matched to a gene: 13. The CDR3 covers 20 residues. CDR3 nucleotide sequence: TGCGCCAGCAGTCAATCTGACAGGGGGTACGCGCTTGCGGCCAAAAACATTCAGTACTTC. As protein: CASSQSDRGYALAAKNIQYF.

This chain joins TRBV25-1 and TRBJ1-3; 8 bases agree with TRBD1. Losses at the gene ends were 6 bases for V and 0 bases for J; bases not matched to a gene: 4. Looked up from germline, CDR1 is MGHDK and CDR2 is SYGVNS. This CDR3 is 15 amino acids long. The CDR3 reads CASREQGASGNTIYF. The CDR3 DNA reads as TGTGCCAGCAGGGAGCAGGGGGCCTCTGGAAACACCATATATTTT.

The count of this clone is one. The V and J genes are TRBV5-1 and TRBJ2-5, with D perhaps matching TRBD1 (5 bases). The germline CDR1 and CDR2 sequences are SGHRS and YFSETQ. This CDR3 contains 13 residues. The germline V and J ends were trimmed by 4 bases and 5 bases, with 12 bases remaining between them. CDR3 sequence reads: CASSGQGVETQYF. CDR3 DNA sequence: TGCGCCAGCAGCGGGCAGGGCGTGGAGACCCAGTACTTC.

The chain employs TRBV4-2 and TRBJ2-3, with 12 bases lining up with TRBD2. Germline V gives CDR1 LGHNA, CDR2 YNFKEQ. The CDR3 runs to 16 residues. The junction had 2 bases not matched to a gene; V was cut back by 4 bases and J by 0 bases. CDR3 in amino acids: CASSLGTSGSTDTQYF. Written as DNA, the CDR3 is TGTGCCAGCAGCCTCGGGACTAGCGGGAGCACAGATACGCAGTATTTT.